This entry lists 12 T cell receptor beta chains sequenced from one sample in a study of T cell responses to AZD1222 COVID-19 vaccine. Profiled with immunoSEQ multiplex PCR; TCRdb holds only in-frame clones, not every one. The sample holds 100,000 to 150,000 clones; around 92% are singletons and the top ten take 1.9%. The input for sequencing was peripheral blood, taken 28 days after the second AZD1222 dose. The receptors shown here come from an adult who received the AZD1222 COVID-19 vaccine.

V gene TRBV19 combines with J gene TRBJ2-5; no firm D call. The CDR3 is made up of 16 amino acids. V gave up 5 bases and J gave up 4 bases, with 20 bases separating them. Looked up from germline, CDR1 is LNHDA and CDR2 is SQIVND (reference sequence). The CDR3: CASSLNPPPLIETQYF. In DNA, the CDR3 is TGTGCCAGTAGTCTAAACCCTCCCCCGCTCATAGAGACCCAGTACTTC.

The rearrangement joins TRBV18 to TRBJ2-4, with TRBD2 identical over 11 bases. V trimming: 3 bases; J trimming: 6 bases; junction bases outside the gene matches: 4. The CDR3 consists of 15 residues. The germline CDR1 and CDR2 sequences are KGHSH and LQKENI. Written as DNA, the CDR3 is TGTGCCAGCTCACCTAGCGGGGGGGCCGGAAACATTCAGTACTTC. Translated, it gives CASSPSGGAGNIQYF.

This chain connects TRBV5-8 to TRBJ1-5; the D gene is possibly TRBD1 (5 bases). There are 16 residues in the CDR3. Trimming removed 2 bases from V and 4 bases from J, with 16 bases in between. Germline CDR1 is SGHTS and CDR2 is YDEGEE. CDR3 sequence: CASSFWDGKLNQPQHF. The CDR3 DNA reads as TGTGCCAGCAGCTTCTGGGACGGGAAGCTTAATCAGCCCCAGCATTTT.

The V gene is TRBV5-1, the J gene TRBJ1-2; maybe TRBD1 (5 bases). The V end was cut by 1 base, the J end by 0 bases, with 10 bases between. The CDR3 sequence is 15 residues long. Germline loops: CDR1 SGHRS, CDR2 YFSETQ. The CDR3 loop is CASSLSSGSNYGYTF. DNA for the CDR3: TGCGCCAGCAGCTTGTCATCAGGGTCTAACTATGGCTACACCTTC. Using reference TRBV5-1 and TRBJ1-2 for the parts outside the CDR3, the full variable domain is KAGVTQTPRYLIKTRGQQVTLSCSPISGHRSVSWYQQTPGQGLQFLFEYFSETQRNKGNFPGRFSGRQFSNSRSEMNVSTLELGDSALYLCASSLSSGSNYGYTFGSGTRLTVV.

The chain carries TRBV29-1 and TRBJ2-3; 7 positions agree with TRBD1. Unmatched junction bases numbered 12, after V lost 0 bases and J lost 3 bases. The CDR3 consists of 17 residues. Germline lookup yields CDR1 SQVTM and CDR2 ANQGSEA. In DNA form, the CDR3 reads TGCAGCGTTGAAGATAGTCCAGGGGGAATTGGGACAGATACGCAGTATTTT. This translates into CSVEDSPGGIGTDTQYF.

This chain links TRBV19 with TRBJ1-2; the D is unclear. Germline CDR1 LNHDA, CDR2 SQIVND (reference sequence). The ends were cut back, 5 bases at V and 8 bases at J, with 21 bases in the middle. The CDR3 is 15 amino acids. The CDR3: CASSPPQAPRWGYTF. CDR3 nucleotide sequence: TGTGCCAGTAGTCCCCCGCAGGCCCCGAGATGGGGCTACACCTTC.

The rearrangement uses TRBV10-2 and TRBJ2-3; maybe TRBD2 (5 bases). The CDR3 totals 13 residues. Germline CDR1 reads WSHSY; CDR2 reads SAAADI. Trimming left V 7 bases short and J 2 bases short, with 10 bases between. CDR3 nucleotides: TGCGCCAGCACAGGACTCTCCACAGATACGCAGTATTTT. Amino acids: CASTGLSTDTQYF.

CDR3 nucleotide sequence: TGTGCCAGCAGCTTACAGGGGGGGCCTAACCTTAACACTGAAGCTTTCTTT. Residues: CASSLQGGPNLNTEAFF. J is TRBJ1-1 and V is TRBV7-6, with 7 bases aligning to TRBD1. The CDR3 is 17 residues long. Germline loops: CDR1 SGHVS, CDR2 FNYEAQ. Trimming at V came to 2 bases and at J to 2 bases, leaving 11 bases not matched to a gene.

The chain is built from TRBV10-1 and TRBJ1-1; 7 bases line up with TRBD1. This CDR3 has 14 residues. Trimming at V came to 6 bases and at J to 12 bases, leaving 16 bases not matched to a gene. The germline gives CDR1 WNHNN, CDR2 SYGVQD (reference sequence). The CDR3 DNA is TGCGCCAGCAGAGAGGACAGGACCGAAACGTTATCTTTCTTT. Translation gives CASREDRTETLSFF.

This clone was seen only a few times. The chain links TRBV29-1 to TRBJ1-6; 9 bases map to TRBD1. The CDR3 contains 13 residues. CDR1 SQVTM and CDR2 ANQGSEA come from the germline V gene. V trimming: 7 bases; J trimming: 10 bases; junction bases outside the gene matches: 8. The CDR3 bases are TGCAGCGCTCCGGGACAGGGCAACTCACCCCTCCACTTT. Amino acid sequence: CSAPGQGNSPLHF. Complete variable domain (other parts from reference TRBV29-1 and TRBJ1-6): SAVISQKPSRDICQRGTSLTIQCQVDSQVTMMFWYRQQPGQSLTLIATANQGSEATYESGFVIDKFPISRPNLTFSTLTVSNMSPEDSSIYLCSAPGQGNSPLHFGNGTRLTVT.

The table lists this clone with a count of one. The gene calls are TRBV6-4 and TRBJ1-2, with a weak D call TRBD1 (6 bases). V was cut by 6 bases and J by 4 bases, with 18 bases left in between. CDR1 is MRHNA and CDR2 is SNTAGT in the germline V gene. This CDR3 contains 15 residues. The CDR3 bases are TGTGCCAGCAGCCCGGGACACACGTCCTCCTATGGCTACACCTTC. As protein: CASSPGHTSSYGYTF.

J is TRBJ1-3 and V is TRBV11-2; D possibly corresponds to TRBD1 (5 bases). The CDR3 is made up of 16 amino acids. CDR1 is SGHAT, CDR2 FQNNGV, per germline. V gave up 3 bases and J gave up 3 bases, with 15 bases separating them. The DNA for the CDR3 is TGTGCCAGCAGCTTCCAGGGACCCAAGGATGGAAACACCATATATTTT. It codes for CASSFQGPKDGNTIYF.